This T cell receptor beta chain came from a study of response to subunit inactivated influenza vaccine. Whole-study results and caveats: After each seasonal influenza vaccination, few new T cells are recruited, the authors suggested.

The CDR3 contains 14 residues. The germline CDR1 and CDR2 sequences are DFQATT and SNEGSKA (reference sequence). V trimming: 0 bases; J trimming: 3 bases; junction bases outside the gene matches: 4. Via MiXCR, TCRdb re-called the RT-PCR reads, giving one row per CDR3 protein. The sample lists roughly 460,000 distinct CDR3 sequences; 9.5% to 12% were seen once. As for this clonotype: Its specificity is not known.

The sequence derives from a man in his forties or fifties who received an inactivated influenza vaccine. The sequences come from PBMCs from blood, collected about 6 weeks after vaccination. The rearrangement links TRBV20-1 to TRBJ2-7, with 8 bases matching TRBD2. CDR3 amino acids: CSAREVAGSYEQYF. The CDR3 region has the DNA TGCAGTGCTAGAGAAGTAGCGGGGAGCTACGAGCAGTACTTC.